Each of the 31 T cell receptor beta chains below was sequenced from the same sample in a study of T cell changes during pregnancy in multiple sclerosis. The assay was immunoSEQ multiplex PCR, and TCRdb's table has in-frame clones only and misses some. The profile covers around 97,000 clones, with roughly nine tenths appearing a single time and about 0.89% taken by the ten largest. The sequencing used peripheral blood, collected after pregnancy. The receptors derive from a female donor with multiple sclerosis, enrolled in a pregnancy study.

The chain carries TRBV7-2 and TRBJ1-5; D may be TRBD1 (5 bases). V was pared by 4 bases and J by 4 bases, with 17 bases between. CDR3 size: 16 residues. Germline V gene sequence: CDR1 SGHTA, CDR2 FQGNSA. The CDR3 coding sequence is TGTGCCAGCAGCTCTCACCGGGGGATCACTAATCAGCCCCAGCATTTT. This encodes CASSSHRGITNQPQHF.

The CDR3 loop reads CASSLIQGGVSEQYF. The CDR3 region has the DNA TGCGCCAGCAGCTTGATACAGGGTGGGGTCTCCGAGCAGTACTTC. The gene calls are TRBV5-1 and TRBJ2-7; D is possibly TRBD1 (6 bases). Trimming removed 1 base at V and 6 bases at J, with 17 bases between. The CDR3 has 15 residues. Germline-derived CDR1 and CDR2 are SGHRS and YFSETQ. Full variable domain (outside the CDR3, taken from reference TRBV5-1 and TRBJ2-7): KAGVTQTPRYLIKTRGQQVTLSCSPISGHRSVSWYQQTPGQGLQFLFEYFSETQRNKGNFPGRFSGRQFSNSRSEMNVSTLELGDSALYLCASSLIQGGVSEQYFGPGTRLTVT.

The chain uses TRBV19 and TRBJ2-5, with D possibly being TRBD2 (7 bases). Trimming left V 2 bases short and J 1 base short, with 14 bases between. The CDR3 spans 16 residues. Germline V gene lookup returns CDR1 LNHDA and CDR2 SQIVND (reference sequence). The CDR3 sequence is CASSIPGGGGQETQYF. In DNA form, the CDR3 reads TGTGCCAGTAGTATACCTGGGGGAGGGGGCCAAGAGACCCAGTACTTC. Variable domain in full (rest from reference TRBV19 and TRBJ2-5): DGGITQSPKYLFRKEGQNVTLSCEQNLNHDAMYWYRQDPGQGLRLIYYSQIVNDFQKGDIAEGYSVSREKKESFPLTVTSAQKNPTAFYLCASSIPGGGGQETQYFGPGTRLLVL.

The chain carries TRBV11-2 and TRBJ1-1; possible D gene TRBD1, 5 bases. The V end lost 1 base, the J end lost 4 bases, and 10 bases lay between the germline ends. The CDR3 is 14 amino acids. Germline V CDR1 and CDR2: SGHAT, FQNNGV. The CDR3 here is CASSLGGAGTEAFF. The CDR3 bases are TGTGCCAGCAGCTTAGGCGGGGCTGGCACTGAAGCTTTCTTT. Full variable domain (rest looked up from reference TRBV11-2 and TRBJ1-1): EAGVAQSPRYKIIEKRQSVAFWCNPISGHATLYWYQQILGQGPKLLIQFQNNGVVDDSQLPKDRFSAERLKGVDSTLKIQPAKLEDSAVYLCASSLGGAGTEAFFGQGTRLTVV.

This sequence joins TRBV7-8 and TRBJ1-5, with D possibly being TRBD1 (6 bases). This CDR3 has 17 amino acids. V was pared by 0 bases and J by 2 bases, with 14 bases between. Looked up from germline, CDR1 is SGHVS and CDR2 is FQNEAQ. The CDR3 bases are TGTGCCAGCAGCTTAGCGCTTCGGAACAGGGGCAATCAGCCCCAGCATTTT. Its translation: CASSLALRNRGNQPQHF.

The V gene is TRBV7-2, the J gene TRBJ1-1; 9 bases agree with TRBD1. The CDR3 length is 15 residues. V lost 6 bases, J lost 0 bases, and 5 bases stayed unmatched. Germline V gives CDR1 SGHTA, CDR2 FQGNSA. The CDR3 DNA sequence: TGTGCCAGCAGGACCCACAGGGGGCTGAACACTGAAGCTTTCTTT. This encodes CASRTHRGLNTEAFF.

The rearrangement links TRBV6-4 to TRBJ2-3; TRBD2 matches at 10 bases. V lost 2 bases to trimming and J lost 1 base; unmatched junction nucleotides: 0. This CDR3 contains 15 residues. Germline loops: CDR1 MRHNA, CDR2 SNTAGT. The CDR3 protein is CASSDTSGGTDTQYF. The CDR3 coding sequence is TGTGCCAGCAGTGACACTAGCGGGGGCACAGATACGCAGTATTTT.

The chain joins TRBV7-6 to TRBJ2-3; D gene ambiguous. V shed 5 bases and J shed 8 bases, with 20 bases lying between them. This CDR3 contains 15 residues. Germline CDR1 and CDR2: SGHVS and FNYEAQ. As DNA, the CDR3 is TGTGCCAGCAGCCCCGGCGGCTCCGGCCTTGGTACGCAGTATTTT. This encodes CASSPGGSGLGTQYF.

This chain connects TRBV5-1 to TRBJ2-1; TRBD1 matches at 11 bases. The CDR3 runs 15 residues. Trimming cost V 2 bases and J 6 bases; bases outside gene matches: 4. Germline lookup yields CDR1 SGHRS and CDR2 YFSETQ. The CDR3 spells CASSFGQGAGNEQFF. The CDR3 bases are TGCGCCAGCAGCTTTGGACAGGGGGCCGGCAATGAGCAGTTCTTC.

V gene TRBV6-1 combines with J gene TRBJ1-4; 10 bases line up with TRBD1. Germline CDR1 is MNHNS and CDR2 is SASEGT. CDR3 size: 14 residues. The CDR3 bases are TGTGCGTCCACGCCGGGACAGGGGAATGAAAAACTGTTTTTT. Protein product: CASTPGQGNEKLFF.

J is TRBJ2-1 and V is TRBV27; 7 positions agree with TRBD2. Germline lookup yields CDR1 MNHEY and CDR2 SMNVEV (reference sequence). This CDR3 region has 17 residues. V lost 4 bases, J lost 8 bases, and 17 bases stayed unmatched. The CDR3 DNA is TGTGCCAGCAGTTATGCCAGCCCTGGGGGGGTGGGCGATGAGCAGTTCTTC. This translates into CASSYASPGGVGDEQFF.

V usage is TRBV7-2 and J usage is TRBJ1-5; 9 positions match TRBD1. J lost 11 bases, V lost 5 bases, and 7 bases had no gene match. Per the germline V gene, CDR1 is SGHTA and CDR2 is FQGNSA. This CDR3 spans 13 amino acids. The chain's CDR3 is CASSPPGTGTQHF. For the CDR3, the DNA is TGTGCCAGCAGCCCACCCGGGACAGGGACCCAGCATTTT.

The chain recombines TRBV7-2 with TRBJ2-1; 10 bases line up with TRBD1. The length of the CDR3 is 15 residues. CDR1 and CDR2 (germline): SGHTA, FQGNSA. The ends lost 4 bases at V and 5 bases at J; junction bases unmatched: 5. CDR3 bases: TGTGCCAGCAGCTCCCGACAGGGGGCGCACAATGAGCAGTTCTTC. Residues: CASSSRQGAHNEQFF.

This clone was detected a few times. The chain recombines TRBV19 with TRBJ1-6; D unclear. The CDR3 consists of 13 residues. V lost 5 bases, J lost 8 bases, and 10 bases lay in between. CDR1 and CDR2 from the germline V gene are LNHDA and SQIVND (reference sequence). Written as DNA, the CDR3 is TGTGCCAGTAGTCCCCGTCGGGATTCACCCCTCCACTTT. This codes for CASSPRRDSPLHF.

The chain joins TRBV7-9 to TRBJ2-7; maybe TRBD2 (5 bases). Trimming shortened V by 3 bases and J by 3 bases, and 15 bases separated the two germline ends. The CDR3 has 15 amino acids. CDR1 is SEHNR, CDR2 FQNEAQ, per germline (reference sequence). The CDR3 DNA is TGTGCCAGCAGCTTGACCGGGAATATACACTACGAGCAGTACTTC. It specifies CASSLTGNIHYEQYF. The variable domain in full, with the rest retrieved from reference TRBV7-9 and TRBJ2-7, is DTGVSQNPRHKITKRGQNVTFRCDPISEHNRLYWYRQTLGQGPEFLTYFQNEAQLEKSRLLSDRFSAERPKGSFSTLEIQRTEQGDSAMYLCASSLTGNIHYEQYFGPGTRLTVT.

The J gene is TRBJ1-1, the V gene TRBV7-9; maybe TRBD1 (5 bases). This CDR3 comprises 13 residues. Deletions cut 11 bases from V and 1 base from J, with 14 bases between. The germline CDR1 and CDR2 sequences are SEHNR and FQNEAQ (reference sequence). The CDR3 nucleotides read TGTGCCGGCAACCCACAGGAGAACACTGAAGCTTTCTTT. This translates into CAGNPQENTEAFF.

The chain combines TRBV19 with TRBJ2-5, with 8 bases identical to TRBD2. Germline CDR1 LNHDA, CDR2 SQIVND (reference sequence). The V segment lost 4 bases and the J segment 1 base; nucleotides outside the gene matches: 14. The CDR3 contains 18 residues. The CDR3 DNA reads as TGTGCCAGTAGTAGTGGACTAGCCTTTTTATCACCCCAAGAGACCCAGTACTTC. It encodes CASSSGLAFLSPQETQYF.

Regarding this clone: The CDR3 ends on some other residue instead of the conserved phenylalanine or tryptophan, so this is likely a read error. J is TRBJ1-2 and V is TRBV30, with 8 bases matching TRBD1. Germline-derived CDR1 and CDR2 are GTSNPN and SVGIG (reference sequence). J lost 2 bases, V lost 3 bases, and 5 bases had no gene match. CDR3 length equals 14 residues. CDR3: CAWRRPGGNYGYTL. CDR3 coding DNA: TGTGCCTGGAGAAGGCCAGGGGGCAACTATGGCTACACCCTC.

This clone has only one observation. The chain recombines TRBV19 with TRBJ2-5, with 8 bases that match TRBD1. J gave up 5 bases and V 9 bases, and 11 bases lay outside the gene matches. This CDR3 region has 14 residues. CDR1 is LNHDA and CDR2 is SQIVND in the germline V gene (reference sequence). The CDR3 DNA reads TGTGCCAGCTCCTACCCAGGGGGCGGGGAGACCCAGTACTTC. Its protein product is CASSYPGGGETQYF.

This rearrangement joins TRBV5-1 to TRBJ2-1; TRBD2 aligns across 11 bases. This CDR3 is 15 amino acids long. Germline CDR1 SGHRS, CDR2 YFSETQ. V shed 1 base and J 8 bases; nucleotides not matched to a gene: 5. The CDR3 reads CASSLTSGSSHEQFF. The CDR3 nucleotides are TGCGCCAGCAGCTTGACTAGCGGGAGTTCCCATGAGCAGTTCTTC.

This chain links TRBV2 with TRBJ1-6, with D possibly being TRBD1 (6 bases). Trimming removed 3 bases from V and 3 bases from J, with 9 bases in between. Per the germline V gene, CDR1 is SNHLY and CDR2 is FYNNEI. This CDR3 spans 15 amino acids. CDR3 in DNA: TGTGCCAGCAGTGACCGGGACATCTATAATTCACCCCTCCACTTT. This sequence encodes CASSDRDIYNSPLHF.

CDR3 nucleotides: TGTGCCAGTAGTCCCGGTACAGGGGGAAGGTATGGCTACACCTTC. Its translation: CASSPGTGGRYGYTF. V gene TRBV19 combines with J gene TRBJ1-2; 8 nucleotides agree with TRBD1. The CDR3 is made up of 15 amino acids. The V gene's germline CDR1 is LNHDA and CDR2 SQIVND (reference sequence). Trimming removed 5 bases from V and 5 bases from J; junction bases left unmatched: 10.

Here the CDR3 DNA reads TGCGCCAGCAGCCAAGAGGGCGGGAGGGACTACGAGCAGTACTTC. It specifies CASSQEGGRDYEQYF. The rearrangement uses TRBV4-1 and TRBJ2-7, with 9 nucleotides matching TRBD2. Per the germline V gene, CDR1 is MGHRA and CDR2 is YSYEKL. This CDR3 is 15 amino acids long. J gave up 3 bases and V 0 bases, and 3 bases lay outside the gene matches.

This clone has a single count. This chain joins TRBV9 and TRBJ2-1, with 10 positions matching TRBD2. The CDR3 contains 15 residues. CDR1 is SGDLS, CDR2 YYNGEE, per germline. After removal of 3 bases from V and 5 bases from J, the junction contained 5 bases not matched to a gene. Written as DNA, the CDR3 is TGTGCCAGCAGCGATGGACTAGCGGAACACAATGAGCAGTTCTTC. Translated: CASSDGLAEHNEQFF.

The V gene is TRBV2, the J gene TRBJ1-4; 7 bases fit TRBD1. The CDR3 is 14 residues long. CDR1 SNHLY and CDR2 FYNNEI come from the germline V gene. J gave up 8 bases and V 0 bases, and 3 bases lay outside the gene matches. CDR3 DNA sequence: TGTGCCAGCAGTGAAGCTCGGGACAGAGAAAAACTGTTTTTT. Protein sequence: CASSEARDREKLFF.

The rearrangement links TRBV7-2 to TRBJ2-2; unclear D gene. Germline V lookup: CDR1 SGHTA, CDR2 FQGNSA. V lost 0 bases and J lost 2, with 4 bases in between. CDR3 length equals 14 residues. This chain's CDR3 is CASSLATNTGELFF. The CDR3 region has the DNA TGTGCCAGCAGCTTAGCCACAAACACCGGGGAGCTGTTTTTT.

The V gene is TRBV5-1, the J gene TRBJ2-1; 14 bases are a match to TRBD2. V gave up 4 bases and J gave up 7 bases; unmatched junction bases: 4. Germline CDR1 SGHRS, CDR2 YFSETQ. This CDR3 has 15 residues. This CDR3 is CASSVGLAGGNEQFF. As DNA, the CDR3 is TGCGCCAGCAGCGTAGGACTAGCGGGAGGAAATGAGCAGTTCTTC.

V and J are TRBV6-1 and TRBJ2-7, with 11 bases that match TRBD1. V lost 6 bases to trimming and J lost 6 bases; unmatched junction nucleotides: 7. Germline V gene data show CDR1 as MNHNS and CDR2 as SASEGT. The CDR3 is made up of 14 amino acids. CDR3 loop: CASRDRGQIGEQYF. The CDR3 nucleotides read TGTGCCAGCAGGGACAGGGGGCAGATAGGCGAGCAGTACTTC.

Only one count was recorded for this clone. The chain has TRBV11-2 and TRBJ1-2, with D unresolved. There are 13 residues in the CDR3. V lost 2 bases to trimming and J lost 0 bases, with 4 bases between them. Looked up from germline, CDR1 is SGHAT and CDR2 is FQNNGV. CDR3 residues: CASSLLSNYGYTF. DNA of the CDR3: TGTGCCAGCAGCTTATTATCTAACTATGGCTACACCTTC.

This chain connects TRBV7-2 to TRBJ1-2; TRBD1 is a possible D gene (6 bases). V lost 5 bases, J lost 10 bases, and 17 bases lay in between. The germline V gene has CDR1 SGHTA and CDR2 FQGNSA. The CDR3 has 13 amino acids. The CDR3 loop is CASSATGTMDYTF. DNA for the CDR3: TGTGCCAGCAGCGCAACCGGGACAATGGACTACACCTTC.

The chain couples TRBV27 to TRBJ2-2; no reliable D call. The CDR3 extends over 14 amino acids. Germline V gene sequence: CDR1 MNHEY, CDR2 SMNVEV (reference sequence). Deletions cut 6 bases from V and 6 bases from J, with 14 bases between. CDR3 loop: CASSRLLGAGELFF. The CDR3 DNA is TGTGCCAGCAGCCGGTTGTTAGGAGCCGGGGAGCTGTTTTTT.